A few counts support the clone carrying this T cell receptor beta chain. Amplification yielded TCR beta CDR3 regions, with RNA transcripts as the source. Initially, a first-round RT-PCR of the TCR CDR3 employed the HTBI primer set. TCRdb redid the calling of the multiplex PCR reads with MiXCR, one entry per CDR3 protein. The sample includes about 560,000 distinct CDR3 sequences, around 42% of them seen just once. This sample was taken from a study of T cells in Graves' hyperthyroidism and ophthalmopathy. V was pared by 11 bases and J by 5 bases, with 11 bases of the junction left unmatched. CDR1 is SEHNR, CDR2 FQNEAQ, per germline (reference sequence). CDR3 size: 15 residues. Those patients with uncontrolled infection, other autoimmune disease, pregnancy or lactation were excluded. The diagnoses drew upon clinical symptoms, serum thyroxine and TRAb, thyroid ultrasound and orbital computed tomography.

This clonotype was obtained from a woman younger than 30 with Graves' hyperthyroidism. The chain recombines TRBV7-9 with TRBJ2-5; TRBD2 matches 13 bases. The sequenced sample consisted of peripheral blood or thyroid tissue (not recorded which). For the CDR3, the DNA is TGTGCCTGGAGTGCAGGACTAGCGGGAGTCGAGACCCAGTACTTC. It encodes CAWSAGLAGVETQYF.